Listed below are T cell receptor beta chains from one sample, sequenced in a study of cytomegalovirus exposure and HLA in healthy donors. Measured with immunoSEQ multiplex PCR; TCRdb has only the in-frame clones, and not every one. Of 150,000 to 180,000 clones listed, over 60% were seen once; the top ten hold roughly 4%. Material for sequencing was PBMCs. These receptors were obtained from a woman aged 40 to 50 in good health and CMV-seronegative. Both conserved end residues are part of each CDR3. D genes are given only for firm matches. Clone size is given for some rows only: seen once, a few or many times, or a class if the clone is expanded.

>.|.|TRBV7-8|14|TRBJ2-1
CASSNRDSYNEQFF
TGTGCCAGCAGTAACAGAGACTCCTACAATGAGCAGTTCTTC
>.|.|TRBV7-9|15|TRBJ1-2
CASSLLLRGGYGYTF
TGTGCCAGCAGCTTATTGCTAAGAGGGGGCTATGGCTACACCTTC
>.|.|TRBV30|14|TRBJ1-1
CAWSVDRLVTEAFF
TGTGCCTGGAGTGTTGACAGGCTGGTCACTGAAGCTTTCTTT
>.|TRBD1|TRBV11-2|13|TRBJ2-7
CASSRDRDPEQYF
TGTGCCAGCAGCCGGGACAGGGATCCCGAGCAGTACTTC
>.|.|TRBV19|17|TRBJ2-5
CASAREGGRTPQETQYF
TGTGCCAGCGCGCGTGAGGGAGGAAGGACTCCCCAAGAGACCCAGTACTTC
>.|TRBD1|TRBV6-5|16|TRBJ1-2
CASSYSGGTGRRGYTF
TGTGCCAGCAGTTACTCGGGGGGGACAGGGCGTCGCGGCTACACCTTC
>.|.|TRBV27|12|TRBJ2-1
CASSLPGYEQFF
TGTGCCAGCAGTTTACCGGGGTATGAGCAGTTCTTC
>.|.|TRBV19|14|TRBJ2-3
CASSIGTYTDTQYF
TGTGCCAGTAGTATAGGAACCTACACAGATACGCAGTATTTT
>.|.|TRBV7-2|13|TRBJ1-1
CASSRGQNTEAFF
TGTGCCAGCAGCCGCGGTCAGAACACTGAAGCTTTCTTT
>.|.|TRBV11-2|14|TRBJ2-7
CASSWGGGSYEQYF
TGTGCCAGCAGCTGGGGAGGGGGTAGCTACGAGCAGTACTTC
>.|TRBD1|TRBV2|17|TRBJ1-6
CASSGVGTGSYNSPLHF
TGTGCCAGCAGTGGAGTGGGGACAGGATCCTATAATTCACCCCTCCACTTT
>.|.|TRBV28|13|TRBJ1-2
CASSPGGVGGYTF
TGTGCCAGCAGCCCCGGGGGTGTAGGCGGCTACACCTTC
>.|.|TRBV5-1|13|TRBJ2-7
CASSLGGLYEQYF
TGCGCCAGCAGCTTGGGAGGGCTCTACGAGCAGTACTTC
>.|.|TRBV30|16|TRBJ2-1
CAWTKASSTSANEQFF
TGTGCCTGGACTAAAGCCTCTAGTACCTCTGCCAATGAGCAGTTCTTC
>.|.|TRBV5-8|13|TRBJ1-2
CASSPSGVYGYTF
TGTGCCAGCAGTCCATCGGGGGTCTATGGCTACACCTTC
>few|.|TRBV5-1|14|TRBJ2-7
CASSLVGGGREQYF
TGCGCCAGCAGCTTGGTGGGGGGTGGGAGGGAGCAGTACTTC
>few|.|TRBV19|16|TRBJ1-3
CASSIQGRRAGNTIYF
TGTGCCAGTAGTATTCAGGGTCGCAGAGCTGGAAACACCATATATTTT
>once|.|TRBV21-1|15|TRBJ1-4
CASQRGGRGNEKLFF
TGTGCCAGCCAACGGGGGGGCAGGGGGAACGAAAAACTGTTTTTT
>.|.|TRBV2|15|TRBJ2-3
CASSEAGGWADTQYF
TGTGCCAGCAGTGAAGCAGGGGGTTGGGCAGATACGCAGTATTTT
>.|.|TRBV7-9|15|TRBJ2-1
CASSFPDYTLVKQFF
TGTGCCAGCAGCTTTCCTGACTATACATTGGTGAAGCAGTTCTTC
>.|.|TRBV7-2|15|TRBJ2-2
CASSIRLGSGGELFF
TGTGCCAGCAGCATTCGACTAGGCTCAGGCGGGGAGCTGTTTTTT